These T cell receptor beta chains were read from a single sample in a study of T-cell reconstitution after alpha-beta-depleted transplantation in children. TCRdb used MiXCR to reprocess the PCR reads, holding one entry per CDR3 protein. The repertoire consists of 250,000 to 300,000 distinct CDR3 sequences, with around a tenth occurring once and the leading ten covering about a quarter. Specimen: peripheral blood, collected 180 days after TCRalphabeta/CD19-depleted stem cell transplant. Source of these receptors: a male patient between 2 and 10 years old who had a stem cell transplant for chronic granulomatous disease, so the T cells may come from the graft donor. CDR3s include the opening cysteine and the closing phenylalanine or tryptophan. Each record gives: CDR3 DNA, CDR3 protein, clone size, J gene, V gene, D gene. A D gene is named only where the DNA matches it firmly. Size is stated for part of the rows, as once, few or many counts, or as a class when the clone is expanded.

CDR3nt: TGTGCCAGCAGCTTTAGGGGGACAGGAAAGAGTAATTCACCCCTCCACTTT; CDR3aa: CASSFRGTGKSNSPLHF; abundance: many; j_gene: TRBJ1-6; v_gene: TRBV11-2; d_gene: TRBD1
CDR3nt: TGCAGTGCTCCCCGCCCCGGTAGGGGCGAGCAGTACTTC; CDR3aa: CSAPRPGRGEQYF; abundance: many; j_gene: TRBJ2-7; v_gene: TRBV20-1; d_gene: -
CDR3nt: TGTGCCAGCAGCCGTAGGGGGGTACGAGAGACCCAGTACTTC; CDR3aa: CASSRRGVRETQYF; abundance: many; j_gene: TRBJ2-5; v_gene: TRBV12-3/TRBV12-4; d_gene: -
CDR3nt: TGTGCCAGCAGTTTATTTGGGGAAGATGGCTACACCTTC; CDR3aa: CASSLFGEDGYTF; abundance: many; j_gene: TRBJ1-2; v_gene: TRBV27; d_gene: -
CDR3nt: TGTGCCAGCACTAGACAGGTTGGGGCCAACGTCCTGACTTTC; CDR3aa: CASTRQVGANVLTF; abundance: many; j_gene: TRBJ2-6; v_gene: TRBV2; d_gene: -
CDR3nt: TGTGCCAGTAGGATCAGCTTTGACAGGCCGGAGGATTCACCCCTCCACTTT; CDR3aa: CASRISFDRPEDSPLHF; abundance: -; j_gene: TRBJ1-6; v_gene: TRBV19; d_gene: -
CDR3nt: TGTGCCACCAGCTCCCGCACGGGGGGAGGACAGGGTGCCCAAGAGACCCAGTACTTC; CDR3aa: CATSSRTGGGQGAQETQYF; abundance: many; j_gene: TRBJ2-5; v_gene: TRBV15; d_gene: -
CDR3nt: TGTGCCAGCAGTGACGGACAGTTTAGCACAGATACGCAGTATTTT; CDR3aa: CASSDGQFSTDTQYF; abundance: few; j_gene: TRBJ2-3; v_gene: TRBV25-1; d_gene: -
CDR3nt: TGTGCCAGCAGTTACGGCAGGGGGAACGAGCAGTACTTC; CDR3aa: CASSYGRGNEQYF; abundance: few; j_gene: TRBJ2-7; v_gene: TRBV6-6; d_gene: TRBD1
CDR3nt: TGTGCCAGTAGTACACACCAGGGGACAGGGTTTCCCCAGCATTTT; CDR3aa: CASSTHQGTGFPQHF; abundance: -; j_gene: TRBJ1-5; v_gene: TRBV19; d_gene: TRBD1
CDR3nt: TGTGCCAGCAGCTTGGGAGAATACAGGGTTAATTCCGGGGAGCTGTTTTTT; CDR3aa: CASSLGEYRVNSGELFF; abundance: many; j_gene: TRBJ2-2; v_gene: TRBV5-5; d_gene: -
CDR3nt: TGTGCCAGCAGCCCCCAGGGGGCCTCGAACACCGGGGAGCTGTTTTTT; CDR3aa: CASSPQGASNTGELFF; abundance: many; j_gene: TRBJ2-2; v_gene: TRBV7-8; d_gene: TRBD1
CDR3nt: TGTGCCAGCAGCGGGCCAAGATCCTACGAGCAGTACTTC; CDR3aa: CASSGPRSYEQYF; abundance: many; j_gene: TRBJ2-7; v_gene: TRBV28; d_gene: -
CDR3nt: TGTGCCAGCAGCTTGTTGCGATTAAGCTCCTACGAGCAGTACTTC; CDR3aa: CASSLLRLSSYEQYF; abundance: many; j_gene: TRBJ2-7; v_gene: TRBV5-6; d_gene: -
CDR3nt: TGTGCCAGCATTAGTCTAGGCCGGGTCCAGCAGTTCTTC; CDR3aa: CASISLGRVQQFF; abundance: many; j_gene: TRBJ2-1; v_gene: TRBV2; d_gene: -
CDR3nt: TGCAGTGCCCCGCGGGGGGCCTCCACAGATACGCAGTATTTT; CDR3aa: CSAPRGASTDTQYF; abundance: many; j_gene: TRBJ2-3; v_gene: TRBV20-1; d_gene: TRBD2
CDR3nt: TGCGCCAGCCTAGACAGGGGGGGCACTGAAGCTTTCTTT; CDR3aa: CASLDRGGTEAFF; abundance: many; j_gene: TRBJ1-1; v_gene: TRBV5-1; d_gene: TRBD1
CDR3nt: TGCGCCAGCATCGGCAGGGTGCTAACTAATGAAAAACTGTTTTTT; CDR3aa: CASIGRVLTNEKLFF; abundance: many; j_gene: TRBJ1-4; v_gene: TRBV10-2; d_gene: -
CDR3nt: TGTGCCAGCAGGCGGGGCGCGTTTAACACTGAAGCTTTCTTT; CDR3aa: CASRRGAFNTEAFF; abundance: many; j_gene: TRBJ1-1; v_gene: TRBV6-5; d_gene: -
CDR3nt: TGCAGTGCTAGAGATCATGCGGACTACGAGCAGTACTTC; CDR3aa: CSARDHADYEQYF; abundance: many; j_gene: TRBJ2-7; v_gene: TRBV20-1; d_gene: -
CDR3nt: TGTGCCAGCAGCTTCCCGGGACAGGGGGCAAATGAGCAGTTCTTC; CDR3aa: CASSFPGQGANEQFF; abundance: -; j_gene: TRBJ2-1; v_gene: TRBV5-6; d_gene: TRBD1
CDR3nt: TGTGCCAGCAGCTTAGGGGGACTAGCACGAGATACGCAGTATTTT; CDR3aa: CASSLGGLARDTQYF; abundance: many; j_gene: TRBJ2-3; v_gene: TRBV7-2; d_gene: TRBD2
CDR3nt: TGCGCCAGCAGCCAAGATCCCGGGACGGGCTTGGATCATGGCTACACCTTC; CDR3aa: CASSQDPGTGLDHGYTF; abundance: many; j_gene: TRBJ1-2; v_gene: TRBV4-3; d_gene: -
CDR3nt: TGTGCCAGCTTCTCCGGCGGAGCGAACACCGGGGAGCTGTTTTTT; CDR3aa: CASFSGGANTGELFF; abundance: many; j_gene: TRBJ2-2; v_gene: TRBV6-1; d_gene: -
CDR3nt: TGTGCCAGCAGCTCGGAGTGGGGGATTTCGTTCTTC; CDR3aa: CASSSEWGISFF; abundance: -; j_gene: TRBJ2-1; v_gene: TRBV7-9; d_gene: -
CDR3nt: TGTGCCACCAGTGATACCCGAGGCTATAAGGATTTT; CDR3aa: CATSDTRGYKDF; abundance: many; j_gene: TRBJ1-5; v_gene: TRBV24-1; d_gene: -
CDR3nt: TGTGCCAGCAGCTTAGCAGGGGGGGTTGGAAACACCATATATTTT; CDR3aa: CASSLAGGVGNTIYF; abundance: many; j_gene: TRBJ1-3; v_gene: TRBV7-8; d_gene: -
CDR3nt: TGCAGCGTCGAGAAGAGGGACAGAGGAAACACCATATATTTT; CDR3aa: CSVEKRDRGNTIYF; abundance: many; j_gene: TRBJ1-3; v_gene: TRBV29-1; d_gene: TRBD1
CDR3nt: TGCGCCAGCAGCTTGGTACCAGGGAGTTTGTGGGAGACCCAGTACTTC; CDR3aa: CASSLVPGSLWETQYF; abundance: many; j_gene: TRBJ2-5; v_gene: TRBV5-1; d_gene: -
CDR3nt: TGTGCCAGCAGTTTTGAACCAAACAATGAGCAGTTCTTC; CDR3aa: CASSFEPNNEQFF; abundance: many; j_gene: TRBJ2-1; v_gene: TRBV28; d_gene: -
CDR3nt: TGCAGTGCTAGAGGCGGGAGGGCCGGTGAGCAGTACTTC; CDR3aa: CSARGGRAGEQYF; abundance: many; j_gene: TRBJ2-7; v_gene: TRBV20-1; d_gene: TRBD2